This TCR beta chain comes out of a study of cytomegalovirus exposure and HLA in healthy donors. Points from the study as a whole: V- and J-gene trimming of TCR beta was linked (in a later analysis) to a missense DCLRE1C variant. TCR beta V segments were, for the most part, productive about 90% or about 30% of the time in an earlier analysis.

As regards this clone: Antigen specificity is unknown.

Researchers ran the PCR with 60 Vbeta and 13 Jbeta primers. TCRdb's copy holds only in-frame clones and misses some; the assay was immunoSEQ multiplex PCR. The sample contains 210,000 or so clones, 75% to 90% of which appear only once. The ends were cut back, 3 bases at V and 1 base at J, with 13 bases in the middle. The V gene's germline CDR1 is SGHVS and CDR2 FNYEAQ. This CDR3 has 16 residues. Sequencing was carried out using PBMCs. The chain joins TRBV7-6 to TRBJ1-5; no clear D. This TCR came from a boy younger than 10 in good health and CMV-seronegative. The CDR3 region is CASSFWEGRSNQPQHF. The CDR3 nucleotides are TGTGCCAGCAGCTTTTGGGAGGGAAGAAGCAATCAGCCCCAGCATTTT.